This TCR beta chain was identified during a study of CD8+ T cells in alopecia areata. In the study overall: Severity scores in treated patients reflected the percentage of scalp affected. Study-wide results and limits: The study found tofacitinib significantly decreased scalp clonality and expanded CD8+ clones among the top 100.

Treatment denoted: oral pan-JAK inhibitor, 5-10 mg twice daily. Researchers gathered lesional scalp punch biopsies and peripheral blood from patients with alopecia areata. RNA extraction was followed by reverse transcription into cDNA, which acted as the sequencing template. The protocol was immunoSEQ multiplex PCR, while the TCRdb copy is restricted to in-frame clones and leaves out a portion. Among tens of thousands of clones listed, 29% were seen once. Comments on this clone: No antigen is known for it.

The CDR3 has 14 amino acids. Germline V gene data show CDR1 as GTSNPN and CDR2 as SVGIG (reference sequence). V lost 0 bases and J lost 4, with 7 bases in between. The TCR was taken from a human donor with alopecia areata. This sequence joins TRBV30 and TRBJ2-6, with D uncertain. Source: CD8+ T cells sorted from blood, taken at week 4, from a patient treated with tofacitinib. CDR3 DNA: TGTGCCTGGAGTGTAGGGATAGGGGCCAACGTCCTGACTTTC. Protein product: CAWSVGIGANVLTF.